These 32 T cell receptor beta chains share one sample of origin, sequenced in a study of T-cell reconstitution after alpha-beta-depleted transplantation in children. Preparation of the TCRbeta library involved a method that used unique molecular identifiers. TCRdb used MiXCR to reprocess the PCR reads, holding one entry per CDR3 protein. The data show hundreds of thousands of distinct CDR3 sequences, about 12% seen once. The source was PBMCs, collected before TCRalphabeta/CD19-depleted stem cell transplant. Source of these receptors: a girl aged 2-10 years with congenital amegakaryocytic thrombocytopenia, due to receive a stem cell transplant.

This clonotype was observed at least ten times. The V gene is TRBV20-1, the J gene TRBJ2-1; 9 bases are a match to TRBD2. The CDR3 has 14 residues. V was clipped by 4 bases and J by 2 bases; unmatched bases: 3. The V gene's germline CDR1 is DFQATT and CDR2 SNEGSKA (reference sequence). CDR3 in DNA: TGCAGTGCTAAGTTAGCGGGGGCCTACAATGAGCAGTTCTTC. This encodes CSAKLAGAYNEQFF.

This chain connects TRBV29-1 to TRBJ1-1; D remains unclear. Looked up from germline, CDR1 is SQVTM and CDR2 is ANQGSEA. V was cut by 5 bases and J by 0 bases, with 13 bases left in between. CDR3 length equals 14 residues. CDR3 loop: CSVRGAPLNTEAFF. For the CDR3, the DNA is TGCAGCGTTCGGGGAGCCCCCTTGAACACTGAAGCTTTCTTT.

This clonotype was picked up many times. The chain carries TRBV25-1 and TRBJ2-3, with 10 bases fitting TRBD2. CDR3 size: 18 residues. Germline V gene lookup returns CDR1 MGHDK and CDR2 SYGVNS. V shed 2 bases, J shed 10 bases, and the junction held 18 bases outside the gene matches. The CDR3 protein is CASSEMKGTLAGERSQYF. The CDR3 nucleotides read TGTGCCAGCAGTGAAATGAAGGGGACCCTAGCGGGAGAGAGGTCGCAGTATTTT.

The rearrangement uses TRBV29-1 and TRBJ1-5, with 8 bases fitting TRBD1. CDR3 length: 13 amino acids. CDR1 is SQVTM and CDR2 is ANQGSEA in the germline V gene. Trimming removed 3 bases from V and 6 bases from J; junction bases left unmatched: 4. Here the CDR3 reads CSVEQGAGQPQHF. The CDR3 bases are TGCAGCGTTGAGCAGGGGGCGGGTCAGCCCCAGCATTTT.

This clonotype was observed many times. This rearrangement joins TRBV20-1 to TRBJ2-1, with D perhaps TRBD2 (6 bases). The V and J ends lost 1 base and 0 bases respectively, with 16 bases between them. Germline assignment: CDR1 DFQATT and CDR2 SNEGSKA (reference sequence). CDR3 length: 17 residues. The CDR3: CSARGFWDSLSYNEQFF. The CDR3 bases are TGCAGTGCTAGAGGGTTCTGGGACTCACTCTCCTACAATGAGCAGTTCTTC.

This clonotype was detected many times. The chain combines TRBV10-3 with TRBJ2-1; 9 nucleotides align to TRBD1. V gave up 4 bases and J gave up 8 bases; unmatched junction bases: 12. CDR1 is ENHRY, CDR2 SYGVKD, per germline. There are 16 residues in the CDR3. The CDR3 bases are TGTGCCATCAGTGGCGCCGGGACAGGGAATGGACATGAGCAGTTCTTC. Its translation: CAISGAGTGNGHEQFF.

This CDR3 is CASSLAFGGPGDEQFF. The CDR3 DNA reads as TGTGCCAGCAGCTTAGCATTCGGCGGGCCAGGCGATGAGCAGTTCTTC. The chain carries TRBV7-9 and TRBJ2-1, with D tentatively TRBD2 (5 bases). Germline assignment: CDR1 SEHNR and CDR2 FQNEAQ (reference sequence). The CDR3 extends over 16 amino acids. V lost 0 bases, J lost 8 bases, and 17 bases lay in between.

CDR3 bases: TGCGCCAGCAGCTTGATTTCGCCTGGACTAGCGAAAGCGGACATTCAGTACTTC. Protein sequence: CASSLISPGLAKADIQYF. The V gene is TRBV5-1, the J gene TRBJ2-4; TRBD2 matches at 9 bases. Germline V gene data show CDR1 as SGHRS and CDR2 as YFSETQ. V shed 1 base and J 8 bases; nucleotides not matched to a gene: 16. CDR3 length equals 18 residues.

This clonotype was picked up one time. The chain links TRBV12-3 or TRBV12-4 to TRBJ2-1; D unclear. This CDR3 is built from 13 residues. The ends were cut back, 2 bases at V and 6 bases at J, with 8 bases in the middle. CDR3: CASSLILSNEQFF. CDR3 bases: TGTGCCAGCAGTTTAATTCTGAGCAATGAGCAGTTCTTC.

This clonotype was recorded a few times. The rearrangement joins TRBV7-2 to TRBJ2-3; D uncertain. Germline values: CDR1 SGHTA, CDR2 FQGNSA. V dropped 7 bases and J dropped 3 bases, with 11 bases sitting between them. CDR3 length equals 13 residues. CDR3 coding DNA: TGTGCCAGCAAGTACGAGAGAACAGATACGCAGTATTTT. It codes for CASKYERTDTQYF.

This clonotype was observed at least ten times. The chain combines TRBV12-3 or TRBV12-4 with TRBJ2-3; D is uncertain. With 6 bases removed from V and 2 bases from J, the gap between germline ends came to 12 bases. The CDR3 covers 14 residues. The CDR3 is CASSQSAATDTQYF. CDR3 coding DNA: TGTGCCAGCAGCCAGAGCGCGGCCACAGATACGCAGTATTTT.

CDR3 amino acids: CASSFGGDNQPQHF. The CDR3, as DNA: TGTGCCAGCAGCTTTGGAGGGGACAATCAGCCCCAGCATTTT. The gene calls are TRBV7-9 and TRBJ1-5; tentatively, D is TRBD1 (5 bases). The CDR3 runs 14 residues. From germline, CDR1 is SEHNR and CDR2 FQNEAQ (reference sequence). With 3 bases removed from V and 3 bases from J, the gap between germline ends came to 9 bases.

V gene TRBV20-1 combines with J gene TRBJ2-1, with TRBD2 matching over 9 bases. This CDR3 has 17 residues. In germline, CDR1 is DFQATT, CDR2 SNEGSKA (reference sequence). J lost 5 bases, V lost 0 bases, and 11 bases had no gene match. CDR3 bases: TGCAGTGCTAGAGATTTCCGGGCTAGCGGGATCAACAATGAGCAGTTCTTC. It encodes CSARDFRASGINNEQFF.

Many counts were recorded for this clonotype. J is TRBJ2-1 and V is TRBV7-2; D gene uncertain. The V gene lost 0 bases and the J gene lost 4 bases, with 10 bases spanning the gap. The CDR3 spans 15 residues. Germline values: CDR1 SGHTA, CDR2 FQGNSA. The CDR3 bases are TGTGCCAGCAGCTTAGCGGCTACCAATTACAATGAGCAGTTCTTC. It specifies CASSLAATNYNEQFF.

Concerning this clonotype: A much larger clone lies one base from this, so it may be a read error. A read error is likely, as this CDR3 ends without the conserved phenylalanine or tryptophan. The chain combines TRBV5-1 with TRBJ2-3; no firm D call. The V end was cut by 1 base, the J end by 0 bases, with 6 bases between. Germline CDR1 SGHRS, CDR2 YFSETQ. This CDR3 is built from 14 residues. CDR3: CASSLFSSTDTQYY. CDR3 DNA sequence: TGCGCCAGCAGCTTGTTCTCTAGCACAGATACGCAGTATTAT.

The DNA of the CDR3 is TGTGCCAGCAGCTTTATGTGGCCTGGACAGGATTCCTACGAGCAGTACTTC. Protein product: CASSFMWPGQDSYEQYF. The V and J genes are TRBV7-6 and TRBJ2-7; 7 bases are shared with TRBD1. This CDR3 has 17 amino acids. Trimming took 3 bases from V and 1 from J; bases not matched to a gene: 12. The germline CDR1 and CDR2 sequences are SGHVS and FNYEAQ.

The J gene is TRBJ2-7, the V gene TRBV30; a weak D match, TRBD1 (6 bases). Trimming stripped 4 bases from V and 4 bases from J, with 11 bases between. The CDR3 runs 12 residues. CDR1 is GTSNPN and CDR2 is SVGIG in the germline V gene (reference sequence). The CDR3 loop is CAWTQGGYEQYF. Written as DNA, the CDR3 is TGTGCCTGGACCCAAGGGGGATACGAGCAGTACTTC.

This clonotype has ten or more counts. The V call is TRBV6-1, the J call TRBJ2-7, with TRBD1 matching 7 bases. The CDR3 has 14 amino acids. Germline assignment: CDR1 MNHNS and CDR2 SASEGT. After removal of 6 bases from V and 0 bases from J, the junction contained 5 bases not matched to a gene. CDR3 coding DNA: TGTGCCAGCAGCCTCCGGGACAGCTCCTACGAGCAGTACTTC. This codes for CASSLRDSSYEQYF.

There are a few counts of this clonotype. The chain combines TRBV7-2 with TRBJ2-4, with 11 bases identical to TRBD2. V dropped 5 bases and J dropped 3; count of bases not matched to a gene: 9. This CDR3 has 17 residues. The germline gives CDR1 SGHTA, CDR2 FQGNSA. The CDR3 is CASSLPGLAEYKNIQYF. The DNA of the CDR3 is TGTGCCAGCAGCCTCCCGGGACTAGCGGAATACAAAAACATTCAGTACTTC.

This clonotype was observed a handful of times. The CDR3 nucleotides read TGCAGCGTTGAGTGGCGCTACGAGCAGTACTTC. Translated, it gives CSVEWRYEQYF. The V and J genes are TRBV29-1 and TRBJ2-7, with D hard to call. Trimming removed 3 bases from V and 3 bases from J, with 6 bases in between. CDR3 size: 11 residues. CDR1 and CDR2 from the germline V gene are SQVTM and ANQGSEA.

This clonotype was seen ten or more times. This chain joins TRBV29-1 and TRBJ2-7; 7 bases map to TRBD1. Losses at the gene ends were 4 bases for V and 3 bases for J; bases not matched to a gene: 6. The CDR3 is 13 residues long. Germline V lookup: CDR1 SQVTM, CDR2 ANQGSEA. The CDR3 DNA sequence: TGCAGCGTTGCCGGGACAGCGATCTACGAGCAGTACTTC. Encoded protein: CSVAGTAIYEQYF.

This clonotype came up a few times. The CDR3 DNA reads TGTGCCAGCAGTTCTCAGCAAAGCAATCAGCCCCAGCATTTT. Translation gives CASSSQQSNQPQHF. The V and J genes are TRBV2 and TRBJ1-5; D gene unclear. This CDR3 comprises 14 residues. Germline CDR1 reads SNHLY; CDR2 reads FYNNEI. V lost 5 bases, J lost 1 base, and 9 bases lay in between. The entire variable domain, with the rest obtained from reference TRBV2 and TRBJ1-5, is as follows: EPEVTQTPSHQVTQMGQEVILRCVPISNHLYFYWYRQILGQKVEFLVSFYNNEISEKSEIFDDQFSVERPDGSNFTLKIRSTKLEDSAMYFCASSSQQSNQPQHFGDGTRLSIL.

The sample holds many counts of this clonotype. This sequence joins TRBV20-1 and TRBJ2-3; weak D call: TRBD1 (5 bases). The CDR3 contains 15 residues. Germline assignment: CDR1 DFQATT and CDR2 SNEGSKA (reference sequence). Between the trimmed V and J ends, which lost 6 bases and 14 bases, there was a span of 30 bases. The CDR3, as DNA: TGCAGTGCGCAGATAAGGGGCGAGAATCTCGACGGGCGGTATTTT. Its translation is CSAQIRGENLDGRYF.

The table lists this clonotype with many counts. The chain has TRBV12-3 or TRBV12-4 and TRBJ2-2, with no clear D. CDR3 length: 13 amino acids. Trimming removed 7 bases at V and 5 bases at J, with 11 bases between. CDR3 amino acids: CASTLAATGELFF. The CDR3 nucleotides are TGTGCCAGCACCCTGGCCGCTACCGGGGAGCTGTTTTTT.

This clonotype has a count of ten or more. The chain recombines TRBV20-1 with TRBJ1-6; 7 bases agree with TRBD1. The trim removed 6 bases at V and 9 bases at J, leaving 8 bases unmatched. The germline CDR1 and CDR2 sequences are DFQATT and SNEGSKA (reference sequence). This CDR3 region has 13 residues. CDR3 region: CSAVRDRSSPLHF. Here the CDR3 DNA reads TGCAGTGCCGTCCGGGACAGATCTTCACCCCTCCACTTT.

There are many counts of this clonotype. The chain couples TRBV7-8 to TRBJ2-3; TRBD2 is a possible D gene (5 bases). Between the trimmed V and J ends, which lost 5 bases and 2 bases, there was a span of 20 bases. Germline V CDR1 and CDR2: SGHVS, FQNEAQ. The CDR3 loop spans 17 amino acids. The CDR3: CASSPQAVGGYTDTQYF. CDR3 DNA sequence: TGTGCCAGCAGCCCCCAAGCGGTGGGCGGTTACACAGATACGCAGTATTTT.

The chain couples TRBV28 to TRBJ2-2; D not certain. V was clipped by 3 bases and J by 4 bases, with 9 bases between them. This CDR3 has 14 residues. CDR1 MDHEN and CDR2 SYDVKM come from the germline V gene. CDR3 loop: CASSFGRITGELFF. CDR3 DNA sequence: TGTGCCAGCAGTTTCGGGCGCATCACCGGGGAGCTGTTTTTT.

This clonotype has a count of ten or more. The rearrangement uses TRBV5-1 and TRBJ1-1; D is perhaps TRBD1 (6 bases). With 1 base removed from V and 5 bases from J, the gap between germline ends came to 15 bases. Germline V CDR1 and CDR2: SGHRS, YFSETQ. The CDR3 loop spans 15 amino acids. The CDR3 region is CASSLLGRGATEAFF. CDR3 nucleotides: TGCGCCAGCAGCTTGCTCGGACGGGGGGCGACTGAAGCTTTCTTT.

The sample holds many counts of this clonotype. V and J are TRBV12-3 or TRBV12-4 and TRBJ1-1, with D uncertain. The CDR3 consists of 13 residues. V lost 3 bases, J lost 1 base, and 6 bases lay in between. The CDR3 sequence: CASSFGENTEAFF. The CDR3 DNA is TGTGCCAGCAGTTTTGGGGAGAACACTGAAGCTTTCTTT.

This clonotype appeared many times. The V call is TRBV20-1, the J call TRBJ2-1; D might be TRBD1 or TRBD2, each matching 5 bases. The CDR3 has 14 amino acids. V lost 0 bases, J lost 4 bases, and 10 bases lay in between. Germline loops: CDR1 DFQATT, CDR2 SNEGSKA (reference sequence). The CDR3 sequence: CSAREGPLYNEQFF. CDR3 bases: TGCAGTGCTAGAGAGGGACCACTTTACAATGAGCAGTTCTTC.

In its sample, this clonotype was seen many times. V usage is TRBV20-1 and J usage is TRBJ2-1; D unclear. V lost 6 bases and J 2 bases, leaving 8 bases between the germline ends. The length of the CDR3 is 12 residues. Germline V gene data show CDR1 as DFQATT and CDR2 as SNEGSKA (reference sequence). CDR3 in amino acids: CSAQNTYNEQFF. The CDR3 nucleotides read TGCAGTGCCCAGAACACCTACAATGAGCAGTTCTTC.

V and J are TRBV4-1 and TRBJ1-5; 7 bases map to TRBD1. The junction had 4 bases not matched to a gene; V was cut back by 3 bases and J by 5 bases. Germline V gene sequence: CDR1 MGHRA, CDR2 YSYEKL. CDR3 length equals 14 residues. The CDR3 DNA is TGCGCCAGCAGCCAGCTCACAGGGGATCAGCCCCAGCATTTT. As protein: CASSQLTGDQPQHF.